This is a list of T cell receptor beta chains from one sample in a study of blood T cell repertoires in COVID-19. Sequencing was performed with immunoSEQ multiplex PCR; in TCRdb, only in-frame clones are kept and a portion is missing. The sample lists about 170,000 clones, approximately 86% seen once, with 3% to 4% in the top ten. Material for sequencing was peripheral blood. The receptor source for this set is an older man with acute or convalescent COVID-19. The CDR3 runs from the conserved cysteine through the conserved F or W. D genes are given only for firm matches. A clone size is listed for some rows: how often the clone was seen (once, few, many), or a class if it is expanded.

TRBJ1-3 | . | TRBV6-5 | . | CASSYGGLAIYF | TGTGCCAGCAGTTATGGGGGCCTCGCCATATATTTT
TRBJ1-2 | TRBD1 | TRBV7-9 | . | CASSSLDRDLTNYGYTF | TGTGCCAGCAGCTCGTTGGACAGGGACCTGACTAACTATGGCTACACCTTC
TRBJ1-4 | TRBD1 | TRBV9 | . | CASSVGLGGQGANEKLFF | TGTGCCAGCAGCGTAGGATTGGGGGGACAGGGTGCTAATGAAAAACTGTTTTTT
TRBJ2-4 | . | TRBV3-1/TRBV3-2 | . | CASSQESQNIQYF | TGTGCCAGCAGCCAAGAGAGCCAAAACATTCAGTACTTC
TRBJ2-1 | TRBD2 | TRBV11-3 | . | CASSLDGLAGVNEQFF | TGTGCCAGCAGCTTAGATGGCCTAGCGGGAGTTAATGAGCAGTTCTTC
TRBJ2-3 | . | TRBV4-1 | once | CASSYRIAETTDTQYF | TGCGCCAGCAGCTACAGGATAGCGGAGACCACAGATACGCAGTATTTT
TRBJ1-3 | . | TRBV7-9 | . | CASSSREPGESGNTIYF | TGTGCCAGCAGCTCCAGGGAGCCGGGAGAGTCTGGAAACACCATATATTTT
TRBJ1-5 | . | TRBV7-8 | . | CASSPPKGGSNQPQHF | TGTGCCAGCAGCCCACCAAAAGGAGGTAGCAATCAGCCCCAGCATTTT
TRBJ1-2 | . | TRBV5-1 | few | CASSLRHTAGYTF | TGCGCCAGCAGCTTGAGGCATACAGCTGGCTACACCTTC
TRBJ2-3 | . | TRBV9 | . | CASSVGPAADTQYF | TGTGCCAGCAGCGTAGGTCCAGCGGCAGATACGCAGTATTTT
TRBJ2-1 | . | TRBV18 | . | CASSPSSYNEQFF | TGTGCCAGCTCGCCTAGCTCCTACAATGAGCAGTTCTTC
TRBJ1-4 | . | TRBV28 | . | CASSLYREGPIGEKLFF | TGTGCCAGCAGTTTGTACAGGGAAGGCCCGATAGGGGAAAAACTGTTTTTT
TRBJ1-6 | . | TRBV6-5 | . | CASSYRQSYNSPLHF | TGTGCCAGCAGTTACCGACAGTCCTATAATTCACCCCTCCACTTT
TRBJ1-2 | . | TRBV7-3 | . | CASSLRPSAGGGYTF | TGTGCCAGCAGCTTAAGGCCTTCAGCGGGGGGAGGCTACACCTTC
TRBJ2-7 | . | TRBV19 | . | CASSIDRLAYEQYF | TGTGCCAGTAGTATAGATCGGCTAGCTTACGAGCAGTACTTC
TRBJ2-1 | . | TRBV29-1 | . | CSAPRSAGPGEQFF | TGCAGCGCTCCGCGGTCGGCAGGGCCAGGTGAGCAGTTCTTC
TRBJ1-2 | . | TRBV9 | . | CASSVPSGEKPNYGYTF | TGTGCCAGCAGCGTGCCCTCTGGAGAGAAGCCCAACTATGGCTACACCTTC
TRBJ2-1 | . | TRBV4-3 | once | CASSPSGLRGNEQFF | TGCGCCAGCAGCCCCTCGGGGCTAAGGGGGAATGAGCAGTTCTTC
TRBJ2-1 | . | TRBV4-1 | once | CASSPRQGLYNEQFF | TGCGCCAGCAGCCCCCGACAGGGACTCTACAATGAGCAGTTCTTC
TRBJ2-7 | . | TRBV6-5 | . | CASGLGGLPYEQYF | TGTGCCAGCGGCCTCGGGGGGCTGCCCTACGAGCAGTACTTC
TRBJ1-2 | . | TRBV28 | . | CASRETASYGYTF | TGTGCCAGCAGAGAGACAGCCTCCTATGGCTACACCTTC
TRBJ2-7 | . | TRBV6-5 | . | CASSSRVGEQYF | TGTGCCAGCAGTTCCCGGGTGGGCGAGCAGTACTTC
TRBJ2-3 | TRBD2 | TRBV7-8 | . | CASSPIPSGVRGTDTQYF | TGTGCCAGCAGCCCCATCCCTAGCGGCGTGAGGGGCACAGATACGCAGTATTTT
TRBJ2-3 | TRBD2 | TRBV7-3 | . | CASSGGLAGAQGDTQYF | TGTGCCAGCAGCGGGGGGCTAGCGGGAGCACAAGGAGATACGCAGTATTTT
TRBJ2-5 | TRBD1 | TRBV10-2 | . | CASQWSRPGQGRQETQYF | TGCGCCAGTCAGTGGTCCAGGCCGGGACAGGGCCGTCAAGAGACCCAGTACTTC
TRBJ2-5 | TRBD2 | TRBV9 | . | CASSVGSSGSQETQYF | TGTGCCAGCAGCGTAGGGTCTAGCGGGAGTCAAGAGACCCAGTACTTC
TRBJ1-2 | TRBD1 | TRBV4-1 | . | CASSQVRIQGAKGYTF | TGCGCCAGCAGCCAAGTAAGGATACAGGGGGCTAAAGGCTACACCTTC
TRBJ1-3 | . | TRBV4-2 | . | CASSTQLQGFGNTIYF | TGTGCCAGCAGCACCCAGCTTCAGGGCTTTGGAAACACCATATATTTT
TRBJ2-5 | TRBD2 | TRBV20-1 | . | CSASQRGALETQYF | TGCAGTGCTAGTCAGCGGGGGGCCCTAGAGACCCAGTACTTC
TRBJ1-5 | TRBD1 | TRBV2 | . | CASSGGTGGQPQHF | TGTGCCAGCAGCGGGGGGACAGGGGGCCAGCCCCAGCATTTT
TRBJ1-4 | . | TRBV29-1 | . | CSAGQTNEKLFF | TGCAGCGCCGGCCAAACTAATGAAAAACTGTTTTTT
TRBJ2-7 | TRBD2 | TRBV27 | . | CASRGLAGGYEQYF | TGTGCCAGCAGGGGACTAGCGGGAGGCTACGAGCAGTACTTC
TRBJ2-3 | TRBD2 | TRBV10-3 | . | CAISLAGGPEDTQYF | TGTGCCATCAGCTTAGCGGGGGGGCCAGAAGATACGCAGTATTTT
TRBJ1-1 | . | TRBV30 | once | CASRRVNTEAFF | TGTGCCTCTAGGCGGGTGAACACTGAAGCTTTCTTT
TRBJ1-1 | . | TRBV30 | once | CAWNGGNTEAFF | TGTGCCTGGAACGGGGGGAACACTGAAGCTTTCTTT
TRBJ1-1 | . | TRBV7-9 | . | CASSPYTEAFF | TGTGCCAGCAGCCCATACACTGAAGCTTTCTTT
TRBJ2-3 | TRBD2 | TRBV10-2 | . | CASKDWGLAGPGDTQYF | TGCGCCAGCAAGGATTGGGGACTAGCGGGGCCCGGGGATACGCAGTATTTT
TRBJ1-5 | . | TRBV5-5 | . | CASSPRFNQDQPQHF | TGTGCCAGCAGCCCCCGTTTTAATCAGGATCAGCCCCAGCATTTT
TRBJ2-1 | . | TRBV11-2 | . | CASSLPGVYDNEQFF | TGTGCCAGCAGCTTACCAGGGGTCTATGACAATGAGCAGTTCTTC
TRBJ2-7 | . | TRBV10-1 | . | CARSGPGLLSSYEQYF | TGCGCCCGCAGTGGGCCGGGACTCCTGAGCTCCTACGAGCAGTACTTC
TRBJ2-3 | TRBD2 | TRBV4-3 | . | CASSLLLTALAGGTDTQYF | TGCGCCAGCAGCCTCCTTTTAACCGCCTTAGCGGGGGGGACAGATACGCAGTATTTT
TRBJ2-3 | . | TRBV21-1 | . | CASSKVTGVSTDTQYF | TGTGCCAGCAGCAAAGTGACAGGGGTTAGCACAGATACGCAGTATTTT
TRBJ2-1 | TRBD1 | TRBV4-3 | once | CASSPTGGQGSNEQFF | TGCGCCAGCAGCCCCACAGGGGGACAGGGGAGTAATGAGCAGTTCTTC
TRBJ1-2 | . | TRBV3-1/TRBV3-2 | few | CASSHGGWTNYGYTF | TGTGCCAGCAGCCACGGCGGGTGGACTAACTATGGCTACACCTTC
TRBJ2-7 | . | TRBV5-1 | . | CASSAQPHEQYF | TGCGCCAGCTCCGCACAACCCCACGAGCAGTACTTC
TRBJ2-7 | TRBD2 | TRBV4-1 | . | CASSQDWELAGGPSYEQYF | TGCGCCAGCAGCCAAGATTGGGAACTAGCGGGAGGGCCAAGTTACGAGCAGTACTTC
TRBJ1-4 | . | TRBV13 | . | CASRPNTGRTEKLFF | TGTGCCAGCAGACCAAACACAGGGAGAACTGAAAAACTGTTTTTT